These 20 T cell receptor beta chains were all obtained from the same sample, sequenced in a study of cytomegalovirus exposure and HLA in healthy donors. The PCR contained 60 Vbeta and 13 Jbeta primers. Measured with immunoSEQ multiplex PCR; TCRdb has only the in-frame clones, and not every one. The data hold 100,000 to 150,000 clones, with about 74% observed a single time. The material sequenced was PBMCs. These TCRs come from a man aged 30 to 39 in good health and CMV-seronegative.

The genes are TRBV19 and TRBJ1-1, with D unclear. Looked up from germline, CDR1 is LNHDA and CDR2 is SQIVND (reference sequence). The CDR3 extends over 14 amino acids. V dropped 2 bases and J dropped 1 base, with 8 bases sitting between them. CDR3 nucleotides: TGTGCCAGTAGTATAATGTACAGGAACACTGAAGCTTTCTTT. The encoded protein is CASSIMYRNTEAFF.

The rearrangement joins TRBV7-9 to TRBJ1-4; TRBD1 agrees at 7 bases. This CDR3 is 15 amino acids long. Germline CDR1 reads SEHNR; CDR2 reads FQNEAQ (reference sequence). Trimming removed 5 bases from V and 4 bases from J; junction bases left unmatched: 7. In nucleotides, the CDR3 is TGTGCCAGCAGCCGCTGGGGACAGCTTAATGAAAAACTGTTTTTT. Protein sequence: CASSRWGQLNEKLFF.

This clone showed up just once. This chain links TRBV7-9 with TRBJ1-2; 9 bases align to TRBD1. Looked up from germline, CDR1 is SEHNR and CDR2 is FQNEAQ (reference sequence). The CDR3 runs 13 residues. V shed 2 bases, J shed 6 bases, and the junction held 1 base outside the gene matches. CDR3 nucleotides: TGTGCCAGCAGCTTATGGGACAGGGATGGCTACACCTTC. As protein: CASSLWDRDGYTF.

The table lists this clone with a few counts. The chain has TRBV6-5 and TRBJ1-2; the D gene is possibly TRBD1 (6 bases). The CDR3 consists of 13 residues. The germline V gene encodes CDR1 MNHEY and CDR2 SVGAGI. The V end lost 5 bases, the J end lost 8 bases, and 15 bases lay between the germline ends. CDR3 nucleotide sequence: TGTGCCAGCAGTGTTCGACAGGCCGGGGGCTACACCTTC. Protein product: CASSVRQAGGYTF.

This chain uses TRBV6-1 with TRBJ2-1; D is unresolved. The CDR3 contains 15 residues. Trimming removed 1 base at V and 3 bases at J, with 10 bases between. Germline V lookup: CDR1 MNHNS, CDR2 SASEGT. The CDR3 region is CASSEGSADYNEQFF. The CDR3 DNA reads TGTGCCAGCAGTGAAGGGAGCGCAGACTACAATGAGCAGTTCTTC.

As concerns this clone: Other nucleotide sequences in the sample specify the same CDR3. J is TRBJ2-1 and V is TRBV6-5, with 10 bases matching TRBD1. With V trimmed by 0 bases and J by 7 bases, 3 bases remained unmatched. Germline V lookup: CDR1 MNHEY, CDR2 SVGAGI. The CDR3 is 15 residues long. The DNA of the CDR3 is TGTGCCAGCAGTTACTCTGGGACAGGGGCAAATGAGCAGTTCTTC. This gives the protein CASSYSGTGANEQFF.

The chain employs TRBV28 and TRBJ2-1; 9 bases fit TRBD2. CDR3 size: 14 residues. The ends lost 6 bases at V and 10 bases at J; junction bases unmatched: 10. Germline V gene sequence: CDR1 MDHEN, CDR2 SYDVKM. The chain's CDR3 is CASRRTSVTWEQFF. The CDR3 nucleotides are TGTGCCAGCAGGCGGACTAGCGTAACCTGGGAGCAGTTCTTC.

This clone turned up a few times. The V call is TRBV14, the J call TRBJ1-6; maybe TRBD1 (5 bases). V lost 0 bases and J lost 7, with 31 bases in between. Germline CDR1 reads SGHDN; CDR2 reads FVKESK. This CDR3 contains 22 residues. The DNA for the CDR3 is TGTGCCAGCAGCCAAGACGCAAAGACCGACCAGGCAGGGTGGGTTTTGAATTCACCCCTCCACTTT. Its protein is CASSQDAKTDQAGWVLNSPLHF.

The chain has TRBV7-9 and TRBJ1-2; the D is unclear. Trimming pared 5 bases from V and 2 bases from J, leaving 6 bases between. The CDR3 length is 12 residues. CDR1 is SEHNR, CDR2 FQNEAQ, per germline (reference sequence). For the CDR3, the DNA is TGTGCCAGCAGCGCCACAAACTATGGCTACACCTTC. It codes for CASSATNYGYTF.

The chain is built from TRBV6-5 and TRBJ2-3; D unclear. The CDR3 has 15 residues. The germline CDR1 and CDR2 sequences are MNHEY and SVGAGI. The germline V and J ends were trimmed by 6 bases and 4 bases, with 17 bases remaining between them. For the CDR3, the DNA is TGTGCCAGCAGGTCGGGTGACTCAGAGGCAGATACGCAGTATTTT. Its translation is CASRSGDSEADTQYF.

The rearrangement uses TRBV9 and TRBJ2-7, with 9 positions matching TRBD1. This CDR3 has 14 amino acids. V trimming: 4 bases; J trimming: 3 bases; junction bases outside the gene matches: 5. Germline CDR1 reads SGDLS; CDR2 reads YYNGEE. Written as DNA, the CDR3 is TGTGCCAGCAGCCGGGGACAGGGAAGCTACGAGCAGTACTTC. Protein sequence: CASSRGQGSYEQYF. Based on the CDR3 plus reference TRBV9 and TRBJ2-7, the full variable domain is DSGVTQTPKHLITATGQRVTLRCSPRSGDLSVYWYQQSLDQGLQFLIQYYNGEERAKGNILERFSAQQFPDLHSELNLSSLELGDSALYFCASSRGQGSYEQYFGPGTRLTVT.

This clone was counted once. The chain is built from TRBV19 and TRBJ2-6, with a possible D match to TRBD1 (6 bases). The CDR3 length is 15 residues. CDR1 and CDR2 (germline): LNHDA, SQIVND (reference sequence). V was pared by 4 bases and J by 1 base, with 8 bases between. The CDR3, as DNA: TGTGCCAGTAGTACAACAGGGTCTGGGGCCAACGTCCTGACTTTC. This codes for CASSTTGSGANVLTF.

This chain uses TRBV5-1 with TRBJ2-2; 10 bases map to TRBD2. With V trimmed by 2 bases and J by 3 bases, 13 bases remained unmatched. Germline loops: CDR1 SGHRS, CDR2 YFSETQ. The CDR3 length is 19 residues. CDR3 sequence: CASSLVQFSSGSYTGELFF. In DNA, the CDR3 is TGCGCCAGCAGCTTAGTTCAATTCTCTAGCGGGAGCTACACCGGGGAGCTGTTTTTT.

The chain joins TRBV5-5 to TRBJ1-2, with D perhaps matching TRBD1 (6 bases). V lost 4 bases to trimming and J lost 0 bases, with 16 bases between them. This CDR3 has 16 amino acids. From germline, CDR1 is SGHKS and CDR2 YYEKEE (reference sequence). CDR3 sequence: CASSPDTGYPNYGYTF. CDR3 DNA: TGTGCCAGCAGCCCCGATACAGGGTACCCTAACTATGGCTACACCTTC.

The chain couples TRBV30 to TRBJ2-1; weak D call: TRBD2 (6 bases). Germline CDR1 GTSNPN, CDR2 SVGIG (reference sequence). This CDR3 contains 14 residues. V was cut by 2 bases and J by 9 bases, with 17 bases left in between. The CDR3 DNA is TGTGCCTGGAGTATACGGGGTGCCGGGAGTGAGCAGTTCTTC. It is translated as CAWSIRGAGSEQFF.

The J gene is TRBJ1-1, the V gene TRBV5-6; a possible D gene is TRBD1 (5 bases). From germline, CDR1 is SGHDT and CDR2 YYEEEE. With 0 bases removed from V and 1 base from J, the gap between germline ends came to 7 bases. The CDR3 contains 14 residues. The CDR3 region has the DNA TGTGCCAGCAGCTTGGGCAGGGAGAACACTGAAGCTTTCTTT. As protein: CASSLGRENTEAFF.

This sequence joins TRBV11-2 and TRBJ1-6; the D is unclear. CDR1 SGHAT and CDR2 FQNNGV come from the germline V gene. The CDR3 sequence is 12 residues long. Trimming shortened V by 1 base and J by 18 bases, and 13 bases separated the two germline ends. This chain's CDR3 is CASSLAYQNCHF. CDR3 sequence (DNA): TGTGCCAGCAGCTTAGCTTATCAAAACTGCCACTTT.

This clone has just one count. The J gene is TRBJ2-3, the V gene TRBV19, with a possible D match to TRBD2 (5 bases). The germline V and J ends were trimmed by 6 bases and 2 bases, with 12 bases remaining between them. The CDR3 contains 14 residues. CDR1 and CDR2 from the germline V gene are LNHDA and SQIVND (reference sequence). This CDR3 reads CASRLRDPTDTQYF. The DNA for the CDR3 is TGTGCCAGTAGATTGAGGGATCCCACAGATACGCAGTATTTT.

This clone was found once. The gene calls are TRBV5-1 and TRBJ2-7, with TRBD1 identical over 7 bases. In germline, CDR1 is SGHRS, CDR2 YFSETQ. V lost 4 bases and J lost 0; bases outside the gene matches: 4. The CDR3 is 14 residues long. The CDR3 region is CASSNRDSSYEQYF. CDR3 coding DNA: TGCGCCAGCAGCAATCGGGACAGCTCCTACGAGCAGTACTTC.

This sequence joins TRBV6-5 and TRBJ1-5; tentatively, D is TRBD1 (6 bases). The CDR3 contains 16 residues. V dropped 0 bases and J dropped 5 bases, with 14 bases sitting between them. Germline CDR1 is MNHEY and CDR2 is SVGAGI. The CDR3 nucleotides are TGTGCCAGCAGTTACTCCGGGCGGGGGCCCTATCAGCCCCAGCATTTT. Its protein is CASSYSGRGPYQPQHF.